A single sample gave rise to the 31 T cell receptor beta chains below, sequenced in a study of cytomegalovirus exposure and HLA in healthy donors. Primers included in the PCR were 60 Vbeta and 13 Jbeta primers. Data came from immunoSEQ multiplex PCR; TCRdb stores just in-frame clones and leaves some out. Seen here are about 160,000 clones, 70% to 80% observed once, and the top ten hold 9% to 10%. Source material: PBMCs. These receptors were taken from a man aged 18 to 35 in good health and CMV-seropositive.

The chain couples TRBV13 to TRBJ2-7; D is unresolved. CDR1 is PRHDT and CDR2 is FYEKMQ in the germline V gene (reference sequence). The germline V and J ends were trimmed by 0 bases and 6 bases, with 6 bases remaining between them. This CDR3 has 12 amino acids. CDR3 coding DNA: TGTGCCAGCAGCTTAGGCCGCGGCGAGCAGTACTTC. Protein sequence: CASSLGRGEQYF.

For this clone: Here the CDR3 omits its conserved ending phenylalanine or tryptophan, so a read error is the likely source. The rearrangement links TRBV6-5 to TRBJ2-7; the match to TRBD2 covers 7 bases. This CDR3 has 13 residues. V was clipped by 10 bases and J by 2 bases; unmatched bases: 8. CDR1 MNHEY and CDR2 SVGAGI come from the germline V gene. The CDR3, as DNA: TGTGCCACCCGACTAGCCGACCCCTACGAGCAGTACCTC. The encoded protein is CATRLADPYEQYL.

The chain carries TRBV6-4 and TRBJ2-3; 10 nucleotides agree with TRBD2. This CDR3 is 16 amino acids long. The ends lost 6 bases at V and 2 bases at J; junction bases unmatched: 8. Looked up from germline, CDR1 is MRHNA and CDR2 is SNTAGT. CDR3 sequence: CASRTLLAGDTDTQYF. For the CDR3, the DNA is TGTGCCAGCAGGACCCTTCTAGCGGGAGACACAGATACGCAGTATTTT.

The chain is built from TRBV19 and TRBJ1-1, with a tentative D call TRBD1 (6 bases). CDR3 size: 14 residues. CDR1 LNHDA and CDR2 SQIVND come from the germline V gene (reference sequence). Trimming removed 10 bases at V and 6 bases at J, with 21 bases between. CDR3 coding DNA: TGTGCCACCTCGACGACAGGTTGGGGTTCTGAAGCTTTCTTT. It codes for CATSTTGWGSEAFF.

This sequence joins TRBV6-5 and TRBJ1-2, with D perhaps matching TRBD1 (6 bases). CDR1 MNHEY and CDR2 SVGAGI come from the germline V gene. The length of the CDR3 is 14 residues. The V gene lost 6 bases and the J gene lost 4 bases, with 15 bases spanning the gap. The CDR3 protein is CASRLGGVPYGYTF. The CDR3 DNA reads TGTGCCAGCAGGTTAGGGGGGGTCCCCTATGGCTACACCTTC.

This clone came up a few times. CDR3 protein: CASSFTGTGFGELFF. Here the CDR3 DNA reads TGTGCCAGCAGTTTCACCGGGACAGGGTTCGGGGAGCTGTTTTTT. This chain uses TRBV27 with TRBJ2-2; 9 nucleotides agree with TRBD1. With 3 bases clipped from V and 7 bases from J, the junction kept 6 bases outside the gene matches. The CDR3 spans 15 residues. Germline V CDR1 and CDR2: MNHEY, SMNVEV (reference sequence).

Here the CDR3 reads CASSERSLGGGYTF. CDR3 nucleotides: TGTGCCAGCAGTGAAAGGTCATTGGGGGGGGGCTACACCTTC. The chain is built from TRBV6-1 and TRBJ1-2; D perhaps matches TRBD1 (5 bases). The CDR3 totals 14 residues. V was cut by 2 bases and J by 8 bases, with 15 bases left in between. Germline CDR1 and CDR2: MNHNS and SASEGT.

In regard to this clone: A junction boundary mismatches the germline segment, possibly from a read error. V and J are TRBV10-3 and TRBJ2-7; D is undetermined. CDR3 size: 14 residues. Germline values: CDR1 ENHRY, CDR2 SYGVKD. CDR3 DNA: TGTGCCACCAGTGAGTCCGTGTTTCGCTACGAGCAGTACTTC. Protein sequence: CATSESVFRYEQYF.

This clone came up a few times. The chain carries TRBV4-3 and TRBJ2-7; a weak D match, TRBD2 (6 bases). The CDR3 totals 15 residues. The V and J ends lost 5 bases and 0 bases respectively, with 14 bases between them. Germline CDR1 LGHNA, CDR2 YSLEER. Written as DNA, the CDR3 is TGCGCCAGCAGCTACTGGGGCGGGGACTCCTACGAGCAGTACTTC. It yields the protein CASSYWGGDSYEQYF.

The CDR3 nucleotides read TGTGCCAGCAGTAGCCGAAACTTAGCGCCTGGGGTTTTCTTT. Translation: CASSSRNLAPGVFF. This rearrangement joins TRBV6-5 to TRBJ1-1; the D is unclear. Per germline, CDR1 MNHEY and CDR2 SVGAGI. Trimming cost V 5 bases and J 13 bases, with 23 bases left between them. The CDR3 runs to 14 residues.

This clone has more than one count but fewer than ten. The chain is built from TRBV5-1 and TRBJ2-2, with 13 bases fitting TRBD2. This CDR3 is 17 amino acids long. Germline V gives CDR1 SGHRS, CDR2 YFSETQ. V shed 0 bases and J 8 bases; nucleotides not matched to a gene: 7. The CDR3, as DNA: TGCGCCAGCAGCTTGGATCCGGGACTAGCGGGATCAGGGGAGCTGTTTTTT. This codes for CASSLDPGLAGSGELFF.

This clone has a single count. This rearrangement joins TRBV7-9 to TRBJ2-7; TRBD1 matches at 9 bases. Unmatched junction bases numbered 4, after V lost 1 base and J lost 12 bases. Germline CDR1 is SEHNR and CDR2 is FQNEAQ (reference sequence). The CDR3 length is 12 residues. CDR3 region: CASSLGTGALYF. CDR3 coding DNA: TGTGCCAGCAGCTTAGGGACAGGGGCTCTGTACTTC.

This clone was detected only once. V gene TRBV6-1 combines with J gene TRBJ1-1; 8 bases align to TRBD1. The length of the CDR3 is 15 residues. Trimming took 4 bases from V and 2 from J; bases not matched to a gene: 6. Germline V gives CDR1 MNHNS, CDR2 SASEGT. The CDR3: CASSGMDRVNTEAFF. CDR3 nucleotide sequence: TGTGCCAGCAGTGGAATGGACAGGGTCAACACTGAAGCTTTCTTT.

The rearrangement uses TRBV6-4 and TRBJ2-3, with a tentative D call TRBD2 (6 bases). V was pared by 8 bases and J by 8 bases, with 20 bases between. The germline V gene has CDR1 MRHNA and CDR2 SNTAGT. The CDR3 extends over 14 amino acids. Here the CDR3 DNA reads TGTGCCAGCGCGAAGTCGGAGGGAAGCGGTACGCAGTATTTT. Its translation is CASAKSEGSGTQYF.

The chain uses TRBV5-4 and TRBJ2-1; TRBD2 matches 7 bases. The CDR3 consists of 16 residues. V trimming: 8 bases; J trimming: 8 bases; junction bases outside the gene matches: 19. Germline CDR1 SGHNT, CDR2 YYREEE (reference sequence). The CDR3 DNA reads TGTGCCAGTACCCCGGAATCAGGACTAGGAATATATGAGCAGTTCTTC. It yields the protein CASTPESGLGIYEQFF.

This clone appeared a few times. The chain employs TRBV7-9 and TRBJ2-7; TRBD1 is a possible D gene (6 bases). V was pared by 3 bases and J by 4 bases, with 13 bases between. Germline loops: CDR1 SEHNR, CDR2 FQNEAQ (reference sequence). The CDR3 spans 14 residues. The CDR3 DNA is TGTGCCAGCAGCTTCCGGGACACCCCTTACGAGCAGTACTTC. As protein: CASSFRDTPYEQYF.

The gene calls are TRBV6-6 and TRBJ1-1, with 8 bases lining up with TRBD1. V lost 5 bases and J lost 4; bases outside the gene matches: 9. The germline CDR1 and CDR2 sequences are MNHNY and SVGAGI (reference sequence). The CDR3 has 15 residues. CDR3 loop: CASSTGGWGPTEAFF. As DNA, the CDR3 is TGTGCCAGCAGTACAGGGGGGTGGGGTCCCACTGAAGCTTTCTTT.

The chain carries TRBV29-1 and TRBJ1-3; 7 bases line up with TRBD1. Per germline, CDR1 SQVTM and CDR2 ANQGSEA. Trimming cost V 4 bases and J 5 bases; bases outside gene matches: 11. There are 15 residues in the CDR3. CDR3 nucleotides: TGCAGCGTTGCGGAGAGGGGGCCGGCGAGAAACACCATATATTTT. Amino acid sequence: CSVAERGPARNTIYF. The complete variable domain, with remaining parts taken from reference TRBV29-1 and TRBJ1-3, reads SAVISQKPSRDICQRGTSLTIQCQVDSQVTMMFWYRQQPGQSLTLIATANQGSEATYESGFVIDKFPISRPNLTFSTLTVSNMSPEDSSIYLCSVAERGPARNTIYFGEGSWLTVV.

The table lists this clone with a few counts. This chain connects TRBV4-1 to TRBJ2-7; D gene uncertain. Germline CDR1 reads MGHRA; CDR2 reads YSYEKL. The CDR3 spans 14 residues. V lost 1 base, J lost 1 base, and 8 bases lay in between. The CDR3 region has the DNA TGCGCCAGCAGCCAAGTCGGCAGGTCCTACGAGCAGTACTTC. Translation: CASSQVGRSYEQYF.

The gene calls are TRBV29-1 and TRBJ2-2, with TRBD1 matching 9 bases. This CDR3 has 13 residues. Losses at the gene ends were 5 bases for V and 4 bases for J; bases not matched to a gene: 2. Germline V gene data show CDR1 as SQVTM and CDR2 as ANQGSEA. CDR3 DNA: TGCAGCGTTTCGACAGGGGGCACCGGGGAGCTGTTTTTT. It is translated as CSVSTGGTGELFF.

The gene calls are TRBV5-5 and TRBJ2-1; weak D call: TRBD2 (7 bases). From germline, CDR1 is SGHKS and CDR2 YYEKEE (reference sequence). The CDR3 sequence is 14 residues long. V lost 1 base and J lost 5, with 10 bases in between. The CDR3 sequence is CASSLRGGDNEQFF. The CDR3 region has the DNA TGTGCCAGCAGCTTGAGGGGGGGGGACAATGAGCAGTTCTTC.

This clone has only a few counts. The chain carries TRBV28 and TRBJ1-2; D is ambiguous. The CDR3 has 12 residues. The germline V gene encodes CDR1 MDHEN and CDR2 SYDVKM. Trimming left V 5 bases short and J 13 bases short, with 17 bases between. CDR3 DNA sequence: TGTGCCAGCAGTCGCCTTGAGGTGAAAAGCACCTTC. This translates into CASSRLEVKSTF.

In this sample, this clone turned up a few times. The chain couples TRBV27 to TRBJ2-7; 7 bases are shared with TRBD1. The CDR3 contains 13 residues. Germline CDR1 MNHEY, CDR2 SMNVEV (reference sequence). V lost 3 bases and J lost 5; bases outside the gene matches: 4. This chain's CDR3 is CASSLTGSNEQYF. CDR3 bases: TGTGCCAGCAGTTTGACAGGGTCCAACGAGCAGTACTTC.

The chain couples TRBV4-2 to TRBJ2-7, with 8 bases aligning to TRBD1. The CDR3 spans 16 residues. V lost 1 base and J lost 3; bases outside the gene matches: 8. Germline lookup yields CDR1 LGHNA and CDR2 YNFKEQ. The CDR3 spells CASSQALQGVFYEQYF. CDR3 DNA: TGTGCCAGCAGCCAAGCCTTACAGGGGGTCTTCTACGAGCAGTACTTC.

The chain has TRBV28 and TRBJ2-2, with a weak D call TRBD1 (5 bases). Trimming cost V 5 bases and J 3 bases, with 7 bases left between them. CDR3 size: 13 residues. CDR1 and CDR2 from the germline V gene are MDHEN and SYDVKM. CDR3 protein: CASSDRDTGELFF. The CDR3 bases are TGTGCCAGCAGTGACAGAGACACCGGGGAGCTGTTTTTT.

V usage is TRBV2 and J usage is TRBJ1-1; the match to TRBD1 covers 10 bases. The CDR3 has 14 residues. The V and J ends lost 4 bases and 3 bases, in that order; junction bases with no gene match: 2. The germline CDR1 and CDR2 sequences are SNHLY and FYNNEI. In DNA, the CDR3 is TGTGCCAGCAGTGGGGACAGGGGATACACTGAAGCTTTCTTT. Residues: CASSGDRGYTEAFF. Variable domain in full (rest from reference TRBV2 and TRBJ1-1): EPEVTQTPSHQVTQMGQEVILRCVPISNHLYFYWYRQILGQKVEFLVSFYNNEISEKSEIFDDQFSVERPDGSNFTLKIRSTKLEDSAMYFCASSGDRGYTEAFFGQGTRLTVV.

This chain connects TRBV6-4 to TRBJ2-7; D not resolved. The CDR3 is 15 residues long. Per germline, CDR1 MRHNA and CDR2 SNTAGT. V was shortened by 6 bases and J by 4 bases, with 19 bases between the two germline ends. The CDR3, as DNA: TGTGCCAGCAGCCCCCCAGTCCCGCCGTGGTACGAGCAGTACTTC. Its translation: CASSPPVPPWYEQYF.

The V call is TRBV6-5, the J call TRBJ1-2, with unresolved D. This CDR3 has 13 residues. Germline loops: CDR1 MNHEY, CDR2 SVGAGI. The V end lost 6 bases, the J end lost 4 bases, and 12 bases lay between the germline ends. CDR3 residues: CASSPSLGYGYTF. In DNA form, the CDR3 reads TGTGCCAGCAGCCCCTCACTTGGCTATGGCTACACCTTC.

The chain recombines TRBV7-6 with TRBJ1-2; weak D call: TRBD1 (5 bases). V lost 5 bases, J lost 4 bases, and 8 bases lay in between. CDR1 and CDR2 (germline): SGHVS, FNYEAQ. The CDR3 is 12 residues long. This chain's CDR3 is CASSPDSYGYTF. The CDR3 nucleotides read TGTGCCAGCAGCCCCGACAGCTATGGCTACACCTTC.

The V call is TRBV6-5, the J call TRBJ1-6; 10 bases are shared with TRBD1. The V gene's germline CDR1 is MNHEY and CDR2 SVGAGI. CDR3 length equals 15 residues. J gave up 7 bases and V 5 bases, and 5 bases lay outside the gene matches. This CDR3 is CASSPPGQGNSPLHF. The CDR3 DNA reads TGTGCCAGCAGTCCACCGGGACAGGGGAATTCACCCCTCCACTTT.

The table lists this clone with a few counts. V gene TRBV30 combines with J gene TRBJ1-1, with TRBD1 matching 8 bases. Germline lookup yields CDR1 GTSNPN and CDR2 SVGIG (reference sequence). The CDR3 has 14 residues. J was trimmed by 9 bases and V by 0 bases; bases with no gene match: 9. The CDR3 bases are TGTGCCTGGAGTGTAGGATCAGGGGGCAACCAAGCTTTCTTT. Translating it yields CAWSVGSGGNQAFF.